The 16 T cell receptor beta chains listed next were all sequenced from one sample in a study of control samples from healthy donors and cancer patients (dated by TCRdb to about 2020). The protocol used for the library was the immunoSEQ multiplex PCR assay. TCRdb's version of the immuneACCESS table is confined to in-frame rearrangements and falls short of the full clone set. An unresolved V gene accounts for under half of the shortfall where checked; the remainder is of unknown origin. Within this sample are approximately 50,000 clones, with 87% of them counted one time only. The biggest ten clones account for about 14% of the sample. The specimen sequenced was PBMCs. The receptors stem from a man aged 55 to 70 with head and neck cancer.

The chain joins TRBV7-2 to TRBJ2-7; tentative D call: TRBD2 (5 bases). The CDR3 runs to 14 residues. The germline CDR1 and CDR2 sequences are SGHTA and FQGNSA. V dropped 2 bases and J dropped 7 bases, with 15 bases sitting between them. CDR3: CASSLSGIGGEQYF. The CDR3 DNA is TGTGCCAGCAGCTTATCCGGGATAGGAGGTGAGCAGTACTTC.

The CDR3 DNA reads as TGTGCCAGTAGTAAGGGCGCGTCCACTGAAGCTTTCTTT. Encoded protein: CASSKGASTEAFF. The chain combines TRBV19 with TRBJ1-1, with no clear D. Trimming pared 4 bases from V and 4 bases from J, leaving 10 bases between. This CDR3 has 13 amino acids. Per the germline V gene, CDR1 is LNHDA and CDR2 is SQIVND (reference sequence). The entire variable domain, with the rest obtained from reference TRBV19 and TRBJ1-1, is as follows: DGGITQSPKYLFRKEGQNVTLSCEQNLNHDAMYWYRQDPGQGLRLIYYSQIVNDFQKGDIAEGYSVSREKKESFPLTVTSAQKNPTAFYLCASSKGASTEAFFGQGTRLTVV.

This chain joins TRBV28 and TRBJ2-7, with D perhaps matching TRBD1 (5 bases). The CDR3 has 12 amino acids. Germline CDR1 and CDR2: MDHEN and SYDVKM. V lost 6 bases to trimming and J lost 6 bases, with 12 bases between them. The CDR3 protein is CASRQGTREQYF. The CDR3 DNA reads TGTGCCAGCAGGCAGGGAACCCGCGAGCAGTACTTC.

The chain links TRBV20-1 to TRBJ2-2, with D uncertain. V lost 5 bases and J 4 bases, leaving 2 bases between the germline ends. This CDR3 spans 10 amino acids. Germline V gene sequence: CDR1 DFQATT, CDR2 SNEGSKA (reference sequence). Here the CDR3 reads CSAFTGELFF. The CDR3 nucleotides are TGCAGTGCTTTCACCGGGGAGCTGTTTTTT.

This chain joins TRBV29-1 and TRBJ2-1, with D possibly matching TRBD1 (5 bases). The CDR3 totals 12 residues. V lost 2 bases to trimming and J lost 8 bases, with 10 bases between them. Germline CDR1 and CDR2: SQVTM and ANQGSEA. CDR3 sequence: CSVEMGLDEQFF. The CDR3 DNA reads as TGCAGCGTTGAAATGGGGCTAGATGAGCAGTTCTTC.

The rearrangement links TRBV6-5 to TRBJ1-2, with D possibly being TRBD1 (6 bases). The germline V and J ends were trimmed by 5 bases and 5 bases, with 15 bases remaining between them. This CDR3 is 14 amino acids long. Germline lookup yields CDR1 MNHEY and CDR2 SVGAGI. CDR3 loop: CASSNRVGEYGYTF. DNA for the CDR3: TGTGCCAGCAGTAACAGGGTGGGAGAATATGGCTACACCTTC.

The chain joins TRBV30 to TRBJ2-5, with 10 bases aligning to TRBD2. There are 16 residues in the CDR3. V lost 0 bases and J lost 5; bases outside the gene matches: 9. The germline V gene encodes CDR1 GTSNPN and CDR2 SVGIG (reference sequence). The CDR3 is CAWSVRAGGPGETQYF. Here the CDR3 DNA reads TGTGCCTGGAGTGTACGAGCGGGAGGGCCGGGGGAGACCCAGTACTTC.

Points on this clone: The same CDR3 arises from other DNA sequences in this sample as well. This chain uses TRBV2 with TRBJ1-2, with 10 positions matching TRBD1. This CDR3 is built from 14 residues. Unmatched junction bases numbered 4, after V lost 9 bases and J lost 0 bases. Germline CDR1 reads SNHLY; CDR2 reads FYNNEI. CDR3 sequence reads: CASRDRGSNYGYTF. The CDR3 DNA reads TGTGCCAGTAGGGACAGGGGATCTAACTATGGCTACACCTTC.

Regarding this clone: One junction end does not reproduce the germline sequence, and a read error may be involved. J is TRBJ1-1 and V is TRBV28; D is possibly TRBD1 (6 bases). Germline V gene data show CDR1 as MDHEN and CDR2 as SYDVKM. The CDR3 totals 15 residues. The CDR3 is CASRTPSGVQSDAFF. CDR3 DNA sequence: TGTGCCAGCCGTACCCCCTCAGGGGTTCAGTCTGACGCTTTCTTT.

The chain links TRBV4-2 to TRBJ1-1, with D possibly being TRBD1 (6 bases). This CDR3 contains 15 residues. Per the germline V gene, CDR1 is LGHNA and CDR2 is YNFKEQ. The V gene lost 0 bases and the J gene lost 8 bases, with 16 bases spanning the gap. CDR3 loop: CASSQDLKGGQEAFF. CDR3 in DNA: TGTGCCAGCAGCCAAGATCTGAAAGGGGGGCAAGAAGCTTTCTTT.

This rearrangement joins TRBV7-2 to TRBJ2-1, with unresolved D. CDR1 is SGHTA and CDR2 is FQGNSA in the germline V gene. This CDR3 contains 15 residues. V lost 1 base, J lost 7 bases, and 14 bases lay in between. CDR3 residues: CASSLEVASVNEQFF. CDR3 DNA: TGTGCCAGCAGCTTAGAGGTCGCCAGTGTAAATGAGCAGTTCTTC. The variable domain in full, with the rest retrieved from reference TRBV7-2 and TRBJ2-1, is GAGVSQSPSNKVTEKGKDVELRCDPISGHTALYWYRQSLGQGLEFLIYFQGNSAPDKSGLPSDRFSAERTGGSVSTLTIQRTQQEDSAVYLCASSLEVASVNEQFFGPGTRLTVL.

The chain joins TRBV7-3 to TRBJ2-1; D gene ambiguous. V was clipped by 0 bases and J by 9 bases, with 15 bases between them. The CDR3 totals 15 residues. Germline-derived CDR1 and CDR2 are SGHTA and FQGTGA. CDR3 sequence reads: CASSLTRTWDTEQFF. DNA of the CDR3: TGTGCCAGCAGCTTAACTAGGACGTGGGATACTGAGCAGTTCTTC.

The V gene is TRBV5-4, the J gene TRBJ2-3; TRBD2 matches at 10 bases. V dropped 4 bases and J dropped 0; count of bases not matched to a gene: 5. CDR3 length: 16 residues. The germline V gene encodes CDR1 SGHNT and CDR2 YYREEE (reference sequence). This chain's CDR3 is CASSASGRASTDTQYF. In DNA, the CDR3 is TGTGCCAGCAGCGCCAGCGGGAGGGCTAGCACAGATACGCAGTATTTT.

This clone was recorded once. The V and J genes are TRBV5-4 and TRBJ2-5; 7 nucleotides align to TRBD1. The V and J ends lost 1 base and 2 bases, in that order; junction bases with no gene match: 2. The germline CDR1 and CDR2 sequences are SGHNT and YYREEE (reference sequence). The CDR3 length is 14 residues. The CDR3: CASSLNRGQETQYF. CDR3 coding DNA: TGTGCCAGCAGCTTGAACAGGGGTCAAGAGACCCAGTACTTC.

The CDR3 DNA sequence: TGTGCCAGCAAGGGAGGGGGCAGGTACGAGCAGTACTTC. As protein: CASKGGGRYEQYF. V usage is TRBV7-9 and J usage is TRBJ2-7; D possibly matches TRBD1 or TRBD2 (7 bases each). Trimming pared 7 bases from V and 4 bases from J, leaving 14 bases between. The CDR3 covers 13 residues. Germline V gene sequence: CDR1 SEHNR, CDR2 FQNEAQ (reference sequence).

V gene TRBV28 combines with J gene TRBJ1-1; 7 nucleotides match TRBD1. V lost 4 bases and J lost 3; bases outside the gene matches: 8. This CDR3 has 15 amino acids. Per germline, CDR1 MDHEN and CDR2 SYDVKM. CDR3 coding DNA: TGTGCCAGCAGTTCAGCGACAGGGCTTGACACTGAAGCTTTCTTT. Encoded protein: CASSSATGLDTEAFF.